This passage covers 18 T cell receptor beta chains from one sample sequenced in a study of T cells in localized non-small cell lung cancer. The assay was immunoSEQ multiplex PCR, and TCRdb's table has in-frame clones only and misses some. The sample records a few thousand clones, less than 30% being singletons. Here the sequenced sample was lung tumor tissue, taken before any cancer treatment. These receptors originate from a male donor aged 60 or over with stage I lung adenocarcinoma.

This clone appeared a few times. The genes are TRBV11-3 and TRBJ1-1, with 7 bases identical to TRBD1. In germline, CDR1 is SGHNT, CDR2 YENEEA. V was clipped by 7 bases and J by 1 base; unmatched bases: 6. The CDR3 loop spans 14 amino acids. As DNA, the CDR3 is TGTGCCAGCACCCTACAGGGGTCGAACACTGAAGCTTTCTTT. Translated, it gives CASTLQGSNTEAFF.

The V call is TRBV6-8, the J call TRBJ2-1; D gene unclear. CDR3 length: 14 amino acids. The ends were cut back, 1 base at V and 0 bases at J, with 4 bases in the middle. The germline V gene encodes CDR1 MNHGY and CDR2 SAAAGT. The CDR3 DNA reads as TGTGCCAGCAGTTACTTGAGCTCCTACAATGAGCAGTTCTTC. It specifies CASSYLSSYNEQFF.

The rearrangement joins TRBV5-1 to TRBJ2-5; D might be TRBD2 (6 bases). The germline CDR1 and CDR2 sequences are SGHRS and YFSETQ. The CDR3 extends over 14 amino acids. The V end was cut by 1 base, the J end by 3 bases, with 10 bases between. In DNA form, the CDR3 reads TGCGCCAGCAGCTTGTTATCGGGGGAAGAGACCCAGTACTTC. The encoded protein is CASSLLSGEETQYF.

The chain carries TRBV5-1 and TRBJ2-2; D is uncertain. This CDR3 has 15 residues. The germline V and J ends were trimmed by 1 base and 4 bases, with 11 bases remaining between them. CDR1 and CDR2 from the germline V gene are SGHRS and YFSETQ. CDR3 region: CASSLRSTVTGELFF. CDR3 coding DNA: TGCGCCAGCAGCTTGCGGTCTACGGTCACCGGGGAGCTGTTTTTT. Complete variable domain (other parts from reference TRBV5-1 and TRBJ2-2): KAGVTQTPRYLIKTRGQQVTLSCSPISGHRSVSWYQQTPGQGLQFLFEYFSETQRNKGNFPGRFSGRQFSNSRSEMNVSTLELGDSALYLCASSLRSTVTGELFFGEGSRLTVL.

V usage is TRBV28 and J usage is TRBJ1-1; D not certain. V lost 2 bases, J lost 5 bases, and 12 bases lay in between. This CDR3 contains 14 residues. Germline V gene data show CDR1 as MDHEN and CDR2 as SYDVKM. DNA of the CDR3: TGTGCCAGCAGTTTAGTTAGGGAGTTTACTGAAGCTTTCTTT. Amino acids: CASSLVREFTEAFF.

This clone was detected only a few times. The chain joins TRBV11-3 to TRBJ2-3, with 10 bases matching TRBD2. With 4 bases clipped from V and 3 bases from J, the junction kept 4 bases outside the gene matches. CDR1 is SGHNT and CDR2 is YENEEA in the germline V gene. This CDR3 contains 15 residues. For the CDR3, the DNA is TGTGCCAGCAGCTCACCGGGACTAGCGACAGATACGCAGTATTTT. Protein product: CASSSPGLATDTQYF.

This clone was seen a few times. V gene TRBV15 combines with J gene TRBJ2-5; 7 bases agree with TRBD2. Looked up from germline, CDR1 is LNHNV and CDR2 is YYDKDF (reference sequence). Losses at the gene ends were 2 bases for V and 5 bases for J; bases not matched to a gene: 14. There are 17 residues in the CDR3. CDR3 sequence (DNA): TGTGCCACCAGCAGATCACGGGACTATCCCAGGAGGGAGACCCAGTACTTC. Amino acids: CATSRSRDYPRRETQYF.

The chain's CDR3 is CASSRRDRNNEQFF. The CDR3 DNA follows: TGTGCCAGCAGCCGCCGGGACAGGAACAATGAGCAGTTCTTC. V is TRBV25-1 and J is TRBJ2-1; 8 bases map to TRBD1. V lost 6 bases to trimming and J lost 5 bases; unmatched junction nucleotides: 6. CDR1 and CDR2 (germline): MGHDK, SYGVNS. The length of the CDR3 is 14 residues.

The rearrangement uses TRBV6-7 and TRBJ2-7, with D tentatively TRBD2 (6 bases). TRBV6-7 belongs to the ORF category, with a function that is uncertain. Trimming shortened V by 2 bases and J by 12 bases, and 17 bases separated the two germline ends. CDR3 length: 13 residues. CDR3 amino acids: CASSYLPGRHPYF. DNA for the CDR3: TGTGCCAGCAGTTACCTGCCGGGGAGGCATCCGTACTTC.

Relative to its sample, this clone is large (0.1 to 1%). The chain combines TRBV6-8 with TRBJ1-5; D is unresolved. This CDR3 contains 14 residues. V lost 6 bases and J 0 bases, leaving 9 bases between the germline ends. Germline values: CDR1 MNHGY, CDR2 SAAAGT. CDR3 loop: CASSQQNSNQPQHF. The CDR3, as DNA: TGTGCCAGCAGCCAACAGAATAGCAATCAGCCCCAGCATTTT.

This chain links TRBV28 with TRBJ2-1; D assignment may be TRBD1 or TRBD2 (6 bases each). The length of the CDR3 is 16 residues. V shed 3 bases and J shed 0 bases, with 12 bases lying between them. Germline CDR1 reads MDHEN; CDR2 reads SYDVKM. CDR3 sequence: CASSFGGGPSYNEQFF. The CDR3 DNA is TGTGCCAGCAGTTTTGGAGGGGGTCCCTCCTACAATGAGCAGTTCTTC.

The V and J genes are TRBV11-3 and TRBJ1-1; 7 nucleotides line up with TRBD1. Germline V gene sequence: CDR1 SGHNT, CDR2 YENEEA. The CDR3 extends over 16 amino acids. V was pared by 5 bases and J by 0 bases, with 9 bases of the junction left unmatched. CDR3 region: CASSPPGGMVNTEAFF. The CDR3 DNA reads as TGTGCCAGCAGCCCGCCAGGGGGGATGGTGAACACTGAAGCTTTCTTT.

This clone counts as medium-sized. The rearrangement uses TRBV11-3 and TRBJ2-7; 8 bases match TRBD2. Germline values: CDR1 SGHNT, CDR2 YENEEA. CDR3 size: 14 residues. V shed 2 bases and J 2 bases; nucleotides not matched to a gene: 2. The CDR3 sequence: CASSLIAGTYEQYF. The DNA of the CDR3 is TGTGCCAGCAGCTTAATAGCGGGGACCTACGAGCAGTACTTC.

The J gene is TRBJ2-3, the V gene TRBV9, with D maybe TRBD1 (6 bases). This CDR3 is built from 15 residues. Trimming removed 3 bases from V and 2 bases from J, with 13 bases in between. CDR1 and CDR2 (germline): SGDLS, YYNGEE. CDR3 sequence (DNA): TGTGCCAGCAGCGCGACAGGAGCCTACACAGATACGCAGTATTTT. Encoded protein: CASSATGAYTDTQYF.

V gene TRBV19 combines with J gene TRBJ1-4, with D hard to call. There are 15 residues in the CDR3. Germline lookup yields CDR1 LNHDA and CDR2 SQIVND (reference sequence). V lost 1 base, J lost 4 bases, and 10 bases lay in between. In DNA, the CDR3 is TGTGCCAGTAGTATAGCGAGACCAGATAATGAAAAACTGTTTTTT. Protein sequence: CASSIARPDNEKLFF.

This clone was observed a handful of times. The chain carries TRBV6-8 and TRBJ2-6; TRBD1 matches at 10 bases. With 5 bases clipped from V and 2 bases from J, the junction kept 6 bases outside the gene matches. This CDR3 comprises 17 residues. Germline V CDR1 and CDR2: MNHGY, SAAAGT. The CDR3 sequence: CASSPGTGDPGANVLTF. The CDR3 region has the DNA TGTGCCAGCAGTCCCGGGACAGGGGATCCTGGGGCCAACGTCCTGACTTTC.

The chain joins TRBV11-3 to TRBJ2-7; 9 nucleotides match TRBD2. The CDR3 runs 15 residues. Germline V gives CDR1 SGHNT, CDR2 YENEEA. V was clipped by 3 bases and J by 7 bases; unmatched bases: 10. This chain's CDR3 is CASSFLGAGGLEQYF. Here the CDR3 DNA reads TGTGCCAGCAGCTTCCTCGGCGCGGGGGGGCTTGAGCAGTACTTC.

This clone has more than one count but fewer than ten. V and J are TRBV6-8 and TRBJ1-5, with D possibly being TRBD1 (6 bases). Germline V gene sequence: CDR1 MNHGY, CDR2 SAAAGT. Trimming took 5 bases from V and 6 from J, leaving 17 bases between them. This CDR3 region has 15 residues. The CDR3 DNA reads TGTGCCAGCAGTAACACACAGGGTACTAGTCAGCCCCAGCATTTT. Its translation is CASSNTQGTSQPQHF.